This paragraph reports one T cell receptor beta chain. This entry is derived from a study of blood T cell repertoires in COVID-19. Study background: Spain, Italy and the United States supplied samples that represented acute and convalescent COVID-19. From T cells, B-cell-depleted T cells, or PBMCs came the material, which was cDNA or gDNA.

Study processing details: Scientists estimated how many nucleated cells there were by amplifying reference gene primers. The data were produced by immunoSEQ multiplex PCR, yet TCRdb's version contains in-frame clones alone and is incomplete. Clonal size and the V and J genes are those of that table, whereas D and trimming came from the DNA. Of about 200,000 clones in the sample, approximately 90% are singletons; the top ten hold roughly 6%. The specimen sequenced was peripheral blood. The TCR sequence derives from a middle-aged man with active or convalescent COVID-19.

The CDR3 here is CASSIGDINTGELFF. As DNA, the CDR3 is TGCGCCAGCAGCATTGGGGACATAAACACCGGGGAGCTGTTTTTT. This chain connects TRBV5-1 to TRBJ2-2, with D tentatively TRBD1 (6 bases). Germline values: CDR1 SGHRS, CDR2 YFSETQ. The CDR3 sequence is 15 residues long. Trimming stripped 4 bases from V and 2 bases from J, with 12 bases between.